The 14 T cell receptor beta chains in this list originate from one sample, sequenced in a study of blood T cell repertoires in COVID-19. TCRdb keeps only in-frame clones here, not all; method: immunoSEQ multiplex PCR. The data contain about 340,000 clones, 80% to 95% of them singletons. The sample consisted of PBMCs or T cells enriched from blood (not recorded which). Receptor source: a woman aged 25 to 39 who had recovered from COVID-19.

This clone was detected only once. V is TRBV7-8 and J is TRBJ2-7; 7 nucleotides line up with TRBD1. The V gene's germline CDR1 is SGHVS and CDR2 FQNEAQ. The CDR3 loop spans 17 amino acids. V lost 1 base, J lost 1 base, and 10 bases stayed unmatched. For the CDR3, the DNA is TGTGCCAGCAGCTTAGTCCCCGGGACAGCAAAGTCCTACGAGCAGTACTTC. Amino acid sequence: CASSLVPGTAKSYEQYF.

The gene calls are TRBV7-9 and TRBJ2-1; a possible D gene is TRBD2 (5 bases). V was pared by 5 bases and J by 0 bases, with 14 bases between. Germline V lookup: CDR1 SEHNR, CDR2 FQNEAQ (reference sequence). The CDR3 is made up of 16 amino acids. CDR3 coding DNA: TGTGCCAGCAGCCCCGGACTTACGAGCTCCTACAATGAGCAGTTCTTC. It yields the protein CASSPGLTSSYNEQFF.

This clone appeared once. The V gene is TRBV27, the J gene TRBJ2-7; maybe TRBD2 (6 bases). Trimming took off 10 bases at V and 5 bases at J, with 12 bases between the two ends. The CDR3 runs 11 residues. Germline values: CDR1 MNHEY, CDR2 SMNVEV (reference sequence). The CDR3 protein is CATGVFNEQYF. Here the CDR3 DNA reads TGTGCCACGGGGGTATTCAACGAGCAGTACTTC.

The gene calls are TRBV7-2 and TRBJ2-3; D gene ambiguous. Germline V CDR1 and CDR2: SGHTA, FQGNSA. The ends were cut back, 4 bases at V and 4 bases at J, with 9 bases in the middle. The CDR3 totals 13 residues. The CDR3 DNA is TGTGCCAGCAGCTCCACTTATCCAGATACGCAGTATTTT. Encoded protein: CASSSTYPDTQYF.

CDR3: CASTKPGQPNQPQHF. DNA for the CDR3: TGTGCCAGCACAAAGCCGGGACAACCCAATCAGCCCCAGCATTTT. The chain recombines TRBV2 with TRBJ1-5; a weak D match, TRBD1 (6 bases). The V gene lost 7 bases and the J gene lost 3 bases, with 16 bases spanning the gap. Germline V lookup: CDR1 SNHLY, CDR2 FYNNEI. The CDR3 sequence is 15 residues long.

The genes are TRBV21-1 and TRBJ2-7; the DNA was not used to check the table's D call, TRBD2. TRBV21-1 is described as a pseudogene. This CDR3 is 16 amino acids long. CDR3 region: CASSKARADIQYEQYF. As DNA, the CDR3 is TGTGCCAGCAGCAAAGCGAGGGCAGACATACAGTACGAGCAGTACTTC.

The J gene is TRBJ1-4, the V gene TRBV28, with TRBD1 matching over 7 bases. CDR1 and CDR2 from the germline V gene are MDHEN and SYDVKM. This CDR3 contains 16 residues. Losses at the gene ends were 6 bases for V and 1 base for J; bases not matched to a gene: 8. Here the CDR3 DNA reads TGTGCCAGCAGAAGTTCGAGGGGGCAAACTAATGAAAAACTGTTTTTT. It is translated as CASRSSRGQTNEKLFF.

This chain uses TRBV19 with TRBJ2-1, with TRBD2 matching over 8 bases. The germline CDR1 and CDR2 sequences are LNHDA and SQIVND (reference sequence). J was trimmed by 3 bases and V by 5 bases; bases with no gene match: 9. This CDR3 comprises 16 residues. The CDR3 loop is CASSVGTRGLYNEQFF. The CDR3 DNA reads as TGTGCCAGTAGTGTGGGGACTAGGGGACTCTACAATGAGCAGTTCTTC.

Comment on this clone: Other DNA sequences in this specimen translate into the identical CDR3. The chain employs TRBV7-2 and TRBJ1-1, with D tentatively TRBD1 (5 bases). There are 15 residues in the CDR3. In germline, CDR1 is SGHTA, CDR2 FQGNSA. Trimming left V 6 bases short and J 1 base short, with 15 bases between. This CDR3 reads CASRRGGDPNTEAFF. The CDR3 nucleotides are TGTGCCAGCAGACGCGGAGGGGATCCGAACACTGAAGCTTTCTTT.

This clone was seen a single time. The chain has TRBV15 and TRBJ2-7; 11 bases agree with TRBD1. This CDR3 is built from 14 residues. Trimming at V came to 6 bases and at J to 4 bases, leaving 5 bases not matched to a gene. CDR1 LNHNV and CDR2 YYDKDF come from the germline V gene (reference sequence). For the CDR3, the DNA is TGTGCCACCAGACTTGGACAGGGGGCGTACGAGCAGTACTTC. Protein: CATRLGQGAYEQYF.

The chain is built from TRBV4-1 and TRBJ2-1; D perhaps matches TRBD1 (6 bases). The CDR3 consists of 14 residues. Germline-derived CDR1 and CDR2 are MGHRA and YSYEKL. V was cut by 1 base and J by 6 bases, with 10 bases left in between. CDR3 region: CASSQVGHTNEQFF. The CDR3 DNA is TGCGCCAGCAGCCAAGTGGGACACACCAATGAGCAGTTCTTC.

V is TRBV7-8 and J is TRBJ1-1, with a possible D match to TRBD1 (5 bases). Per the germline V gene, CDR1 is SGHVS and CDR2 is FQNEAQ. V lost 2 bases to trimming and J lost 1 base, with 14 bases between them. The CDR3 extends over 16 amino acids. The CDR3: CASSLTLAGGNTEAFF. CDR3 DNA sequence: TGTGCCAGCAGCTTAACGTTGGCGGGGGGGAACACTGAAGCTTTCTTT. The variable domain in full, with the rest retrieved from reference TRBV7-8 and TRBJ1-1, is GAGVSQSPRYKVAKRGQDVALRCDPISGHVSLFWYQQALGQGPEFLTYFQNEAQLDKSGLPSDRFFAERPEGSVSTLKIQRTQQEDSAVYLCASSLTLAGGNTEAFFGQGTRLTVV.

The chain is built from TRBV19 and TRBJ2-1; D not resolved. Germline V lookup: CDR1 LNHDA, CDR2 SQIVND (reference sequence). V lost 3 bases, J lost 10 bases, and 7 bases lay in between. This CDR3 comprises 11 residues. The CDR3 DNA is TGTGCCAGTAGTATTGCGACAGAGCAGTTCTTC. It encodes CASSIATEQFF. Full variable domain (rest looked up from reference TRBV19 and TRBJ2-1): DGGITQSPKYLFRKEGQNVTLSCEQNLNHDAMYWYRQDPGQGLRLIYYSQIVNDFQKGDIAEGYSVSREKKESFPLTVTSAQKNPTAFYLCASSIATEQFFGPGTRLTVL.

This chain joins TRBV7-2 and TRBJ2-7; TRBD2 aligns across 13 bases. CDR3 length: 15 amino acids. Germline assignment: CDR1 SGHTA and CDR2 FQGNSA. J lost 3 bases, V lost 6 bases, and 5 bases had no gene match. CDR3 loop: CASSYGTSGIYEQYF. The CDR3 nucleotides are TGTGCCAGCAGTTATGGGACTAGCGGGATCTACGAGCAGTACTTC. The whole variable domain, filled in from reference TRBV7-2 and TRBJ2-7, reads GAGVSQSPSNKVTEKGKDVELRCDPISGHTALYWYRQSLGQGLEFLIYFQGNSAPDKSGLPSDRFSAERTGGSVSTLTIQRTQQEDSAVYLCASSYGTSGIYEQYFGPGTRLTVT.